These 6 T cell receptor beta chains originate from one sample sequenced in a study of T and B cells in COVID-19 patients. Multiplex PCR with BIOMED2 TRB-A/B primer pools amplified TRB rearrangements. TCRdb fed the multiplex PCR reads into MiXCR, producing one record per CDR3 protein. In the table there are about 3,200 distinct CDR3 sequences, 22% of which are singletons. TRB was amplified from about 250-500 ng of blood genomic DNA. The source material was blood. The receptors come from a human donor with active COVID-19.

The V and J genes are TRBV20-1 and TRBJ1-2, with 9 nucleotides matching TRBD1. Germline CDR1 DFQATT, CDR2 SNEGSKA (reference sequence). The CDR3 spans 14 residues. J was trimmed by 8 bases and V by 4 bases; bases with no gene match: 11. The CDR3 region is CSATFLGQGHGYTF. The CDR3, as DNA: TGCAGTGCTACATTTCTGGGACAGGGCCACGGCTACACCTTC.

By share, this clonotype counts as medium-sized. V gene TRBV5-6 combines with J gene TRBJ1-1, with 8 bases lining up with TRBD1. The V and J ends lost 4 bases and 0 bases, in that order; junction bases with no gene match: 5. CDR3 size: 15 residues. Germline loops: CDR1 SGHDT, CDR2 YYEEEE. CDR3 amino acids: CASSPRGQVNTEAFF. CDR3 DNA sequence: TGTGCCAGCAGCCCTCGGGGACAGGTGAACACTGAAGCTTTCTTT.

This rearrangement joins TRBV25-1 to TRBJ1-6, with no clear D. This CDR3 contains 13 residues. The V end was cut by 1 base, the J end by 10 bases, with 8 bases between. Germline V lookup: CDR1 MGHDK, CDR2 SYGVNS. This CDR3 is CASSEFERSPLHF. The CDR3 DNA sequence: TGTGCCAGCAGTGAATTCGAGAGATCACCCCTCCACTTT.

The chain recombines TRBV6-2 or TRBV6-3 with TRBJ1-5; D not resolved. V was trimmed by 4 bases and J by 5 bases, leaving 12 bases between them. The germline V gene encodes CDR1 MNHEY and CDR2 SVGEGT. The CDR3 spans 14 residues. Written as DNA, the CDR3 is TGTGCCAGCAGTTTTTCGGATCGGGATCAGCCCCAGCATTTT. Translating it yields CASSFSDRDQPQHF.

CDR3 region: CAWTGQGARFAGNTIYF. The CDR3 DNA follows: TGTGCCTGGACGGGACAGGGGGCGCGGTTTGCTGGAAACACCATATATTTT. This chain joins TRBV30 and TRBJ1-3; TRBD1 matches 12 bases. Germline CDR1 is GTSNPN and CDR2 is SVGIG (reference sequence). V shed 4 bases, J shed 2 bases, and the junction held 9 bases outside the gene matches. The CDR3 is 17 residues long.

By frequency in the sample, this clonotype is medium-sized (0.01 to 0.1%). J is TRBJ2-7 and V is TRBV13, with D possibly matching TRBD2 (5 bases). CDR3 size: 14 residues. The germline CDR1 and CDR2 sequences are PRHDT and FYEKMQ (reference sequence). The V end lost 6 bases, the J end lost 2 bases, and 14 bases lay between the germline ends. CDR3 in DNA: TGTGCCAGCAGTGGAGCGGTGCGCCCCTACGAGCAGTACTTC. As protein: CASSGAVRPYEQYF.